The 10 T cell receptor beta chains given below trace back to one sample, sequenced in a study of response to subunit inactivated influenza vaccine. MiXCR was run by TCRdb on the RT-PCR reads, yielding one entry per CDR3 protein. Of about 650,000 distinct CDR3 sequences listed, about 15% are singletons. The specimen was PBMCs from blood, collected 14 to 15 days before vaccination. These receptors all stem from a man aged 45-65 years who received an inactivated influenza vaccine.

This clonotype turned up a few times. This rearrangement joins TRBV3-1 to TRBJ2-7; D possibly corresponds to TRBD2 (6 bases). CDR3 size: 14 residues. The germline CDR1 and CDR2 sequences are LGHDT and YNNKEL (reference sequence). Trimming left V 4 bases short and J 4 bases short, with 14 bases between. CDR3 DNA: TGTGCCAGCAGCCGGGCGGCAGGGAGGTACGAGCAGTACTTC. Protein: CASSRAAGRYEQYF.

This rearrangement joins TRBV29-1 to TRBJ1-4; tentatively, D is TRBD1 (5 bases). There are 13 residues in the CDR3. V lost 2 bases to trimming and J lost 10 bases, with 14 bases between them. Germline CDR1 SQVTM, CDR2 ANQGSEA. For the CDR3, the DNA is TGCAGCGTTGAATCAGGGACCGGGCGAAAACTGTTTTTT. Amino acid sequence: CSVESGTGRKLFF.

A few counts support this clonotype. The chain couples TRBV5-8 to TRBJ1-6; D gene unclear. The CDR3 loop spans 16 amino acids. The V gene's germline CDR1 is SGHTS and CDR2 YDEGEE. Trimming shortened V by 2 bases and J by 1 base, and 10 bases separated the two germline ends. The CDR3 coding sequence is TGTGCCAGCAGCTTTCTCTCGGGTTCCTATAATTCACCCCTCCACTTT. Encoded protein: CASSFLSGSYNSPLHF.

The rearrangement joins TRBV10-3 to TRBJ2-1, with a weak D call TRBD2 (5 bases). CDR1 and CDR2 from the germline V gene are ENHRY and SYGVKD. Trimming removed 3 bases from V and 4 bases from J, with 16 bases in between. The CDR3 covers 16 residues. The CDR3 DNA follows: TGTGCCATCAGTGAAGCTAGGGCAGACTATTACAATGAGCAGTTCTTC. This translates into CAISEARADYYNEQFF.

For the CDR3, the DNA is TGTGCCAGCAGGCCCCATTCTAGAGCTCAAGAGACCCAGTACTTC. This encodes CASRPHSRAQETQYF. This sequence joins TRBV6-1 and TRBJ2-5; no clear D gene. V was trimmed by 6 bases and J by 2 bases, leaving 16 bases between them. The CDR3 runs to 15 residues. Germline CDR1 is MNHNS and CDR2 is SASEGT.

This clonotype occurred many times. The chain carries TRBV5-5 and TRBJ2-1, with D unclear. Germline V lookup: CDR1 SGHKS, CDR2 YYEKEE (reference sequence). V was cut by 0 bases and J by 2 bases, with 9 bases left in between. This CDR3 is built from 15 residues. The CDR3 sequence is CASSLAPEPYNEQFF. DNA for the CDR3: TGTGCCAGCAGCTTGGCCCCAGAACCCTACAATGAGCAGTTCTTC.

This sequence joins TRBV7-9 and TRBJ1-6; D may be TRBD1 (6 bases). CDR3 length: 15 residues. With 4 bases removed from V and 9 bases from J, the gap between germline ends came to 16 bases. Germline CDR1 and CDR2: SEHNR and FQNEAQ (reference sequence). In nucleotides, the CDR3 is TGTGCCAGCAGCTCGGTACAGGGTGGATTTTCACCCCTCCACTTT. Translating gives CASSSVQGGFSPLHF.

Turning to this clonotype: Because the CDR3's place on the DNA is in doubt, the DNA is left out and the CDR3 is given as listed by TCRdb. V is TRBV7-5 and J is TRBJ2-5; TRBD2, as called in the table, went unchecked against the DNA. TRBV7-5 is classified as a pseudogene. The CDR3 spans 17 amino acids, including both terminal residues. The CDR3 protein is CISVPATDSGGLESQYF.

Note on this clonotype: A clone one base away is much larger, so this may be a read error. The V call is TRBV4-2, the J call TRBJ2-3, with D possibly being TRBD1 (6 bases). There are 14 residues in the CDR3. V lost 4 bases to trimming and J lost 0 bases, with 8 bases between them. The V gene's germline CDR1 is LGHNA and CDR2 YNFKEQ. The CDR3 loop reads CASSPGHSTDTQYF. In DNA form, the CDR3 reads TGTGCCAGCAGCCCGGGACACAGCACAGATACGCAGTATTTT.

This clonotype came up a few times. This chain uses TRBV5-1 with TRBJ1-1; D ambiguous. This CDR3 contains 16 residues. CDR1 and CDR2 from the germline V gene are SGHRS and YFSETQ. V lost 0 bases and J lost 3, with 15 bases in between. Here the CDR3 DNA reads TGCGCCAGCAGCTTGGGATTTGGGAGGTTGGACACTGAAGCTTTCTTT. Amino acids: CASSLGFGRLDTEAFF. Filled out from reference TRBV5-1 and TRBJ1-1, the complete variable domain reads KAGVTQTPRYLIKTRGQQVTLSCSPISGHRSVSWYQQTPGQGLQFLFEYFSETQRNKGNFPGRFSGRQFSNSRSEMNVSTLELGDSALYLCASSLGFGRLDTEAFFGQGTRLTVV.